This T cell receptor beta chain is drawn from a study of STAT3 mutations in large granular lymphocyte leukemia. The V gene lost 5 bases and the J gene lost 8 bases, with 9 bases spanning the gap. The CDR3 has 11 residues. Germline loops: CDR1 SEHNR, CDR2 FQNEAQ (reference sequence). Libraries were prepared by immunoSEQ multiplex PCR; TCRdb keeps only in-frame clonotypes and omits some of them. This table has 7,000 to 9,500 clones, 70% to 75% appearing once. With respect to this clone: Its antigen remains unknown.

Study-level results: In T-cell large granular lymphocyte leukemia, about half of patients showed multiple immunodominant subclonotypes. A small but highly pathogenic clone may have been missed. In about 30% of the 18 patients, new TCR clonotypes emerged after therapy.

The chain has TRBV7-9 and TRBJ1-2, with D unclear. Sequencing was performed on peripheral blood mononuclear cells. The clonotype was recovered from a woman in her 40s with T-cell large granular lymphocyte leukemia. Some clones in this sample may be carry-over from other donors' samples. CDR3: CASSIYRGYTF. The DNA of the CDR3 is TGTGCCAGCAGCATTTATAGAGGCTACACCTTC.